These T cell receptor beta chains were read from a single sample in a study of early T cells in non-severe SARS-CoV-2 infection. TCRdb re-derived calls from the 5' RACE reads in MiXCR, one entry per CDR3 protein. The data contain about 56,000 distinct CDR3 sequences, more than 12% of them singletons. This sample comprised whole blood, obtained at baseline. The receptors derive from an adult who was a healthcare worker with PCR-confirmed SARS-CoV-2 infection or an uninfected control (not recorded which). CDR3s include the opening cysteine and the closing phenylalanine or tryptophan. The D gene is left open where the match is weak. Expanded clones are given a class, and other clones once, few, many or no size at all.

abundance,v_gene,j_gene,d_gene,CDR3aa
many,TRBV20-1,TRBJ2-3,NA,CSARDLSSSGDTQYF
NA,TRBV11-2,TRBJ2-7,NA,CASSLSNRARIPYEQYF
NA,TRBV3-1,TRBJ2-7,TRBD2,CASSQTSGEYEQYF
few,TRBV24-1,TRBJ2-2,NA,CATSDNRRRNTGELFF
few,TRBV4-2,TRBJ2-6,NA,CASSQDLSVTGANVLTF
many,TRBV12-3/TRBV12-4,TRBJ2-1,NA,CASSPVTRRRVNEQFF
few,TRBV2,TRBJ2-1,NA,CASGMTYNEQFF
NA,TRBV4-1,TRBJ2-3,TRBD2,CASSLGSGTFTDTQYF
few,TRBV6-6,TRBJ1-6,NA,CASSYPPESLHF
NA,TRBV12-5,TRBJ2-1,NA,CASALQGLSYNEQFF
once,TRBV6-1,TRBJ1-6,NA,CASSDFFADNSPLHF
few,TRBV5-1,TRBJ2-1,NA,CASSLDRYEQFF
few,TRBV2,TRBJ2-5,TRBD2,CASSGHGTSGIHGVETQYF
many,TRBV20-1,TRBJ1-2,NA,CSARERVSGNYGYTF
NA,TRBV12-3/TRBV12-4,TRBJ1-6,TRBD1,CASSSGQGNSPLHF
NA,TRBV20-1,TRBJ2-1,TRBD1,CSAHRGYNEQFF
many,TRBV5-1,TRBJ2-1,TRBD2,CASSLVGVGSGSLLGNEQFF
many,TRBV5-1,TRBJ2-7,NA,CASSSGPLSYEQYF
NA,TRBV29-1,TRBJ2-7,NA,CSVEDQGVAHEQYF
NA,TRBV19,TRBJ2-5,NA,CASGSVPPETQYF
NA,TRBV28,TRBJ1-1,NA,CATHLTMNTEAFF
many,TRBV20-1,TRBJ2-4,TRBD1,CSATGGQGAVIKNIQYF
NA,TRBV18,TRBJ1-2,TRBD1,CASSPGQDYGYTF
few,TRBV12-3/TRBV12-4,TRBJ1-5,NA,CASITEGYSNQPQHF
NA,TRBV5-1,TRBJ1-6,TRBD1,CASSWGTGGNSPLHF
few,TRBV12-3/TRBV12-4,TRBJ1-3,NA,CASREQGLGHYF
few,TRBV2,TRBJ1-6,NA,CASSDIPLQGYSPLHF
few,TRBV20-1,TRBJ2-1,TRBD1,CSGTGSGNEQFF
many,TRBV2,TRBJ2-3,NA,CASSEVVISDTQYF
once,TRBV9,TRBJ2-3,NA,CASSREGNAQYF
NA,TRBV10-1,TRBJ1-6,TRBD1,CASSTGQAGSPLHF
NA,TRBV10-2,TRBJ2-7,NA,CASSESSGEEQYF
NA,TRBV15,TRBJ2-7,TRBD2,CATSRATSGTDEQYF
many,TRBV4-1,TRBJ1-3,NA,CASSQPPEGAGGNTIYF
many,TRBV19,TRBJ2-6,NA,CASSILQGSGANVLTF
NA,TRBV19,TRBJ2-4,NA,CASRPVAKNIQYF
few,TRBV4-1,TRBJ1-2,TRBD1,CASSQPGQVYGYTF
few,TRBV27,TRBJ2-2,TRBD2,CASKDGTTFTGELFF
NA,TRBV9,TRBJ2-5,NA,CASSDRVETQYF
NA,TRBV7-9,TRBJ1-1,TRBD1,CASSLADRGTEAFF
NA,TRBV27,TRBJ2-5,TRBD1,CASRPGQGHLRTQYF